The 20 T cell receptor beta chains below were found in one sample sequenced in a study of a mutant IDH1 vaccine in newly diagnosed glioma. The protocol was immunoSEQ multiplex PCR, while the TCRdb copy is restricted to in-frame clones and leaves out a portion. The top ten hold roughly 5.3% of the sample, which has some 90,000 clones, roughly 80% seen once. The sample's time point: baseline, week 1 (first vaccination visit). Treatment of the sample: pre-vaccination baseline after standard-of-care therapy. The sample consisted of PBMCs, taken from a glioma patient treated with radiotherapy, temozolomide or both. The receptors originated from a man aged 35-49 years with glioma. Some clones in this sample may be carry-over from other donors' samples.

This rearrangement joins TRBV5-1 to TRBJ1-5; D is uncertain. Germline CDR1 and CDR2: SGHRS and YFSETQ. V was clipped by 2 bases and J by 2 bases, with 11 bases between them. The CDR3 has 15 residues. The CDR3 nucleotides read TGCGCCAGCAGCTTAGCAGGCACAGGCAATCAGCCCCAGCATTTT. Its translation is CASSLAGTGNQPQHF.

The chain recombines TRBV5-1 with TRBJ2-1, with 9 bases lining up with TRBD2. Germline CDR1 SGHRS, CDR2 YFSETQ. The V segment lost 2 bases and the J segment 9 bases; nucleotides outside the gene matches: 12. The CDR3 sequence is 16 residues long. This CDR3 reads CASSFTLAGVEFEQFF. CDR3 sequence (DNA): TGCGCCAGCAGCTTTACTTTAGCGGGGGTGGAGTTTGAGCAGTTCTTC.

V usage is TRBV5-1 and J usage is TRBJ1-4, with a weak D call TRBD1 (5 bases). Looked up from germline, CDR1 is SGHRS and CDR2 is YFSETQ. The CDR3 is 16 amino acids. Deletions cut 0 bases from V and 0 bases from J, with 9 bases between. In DNA form, the CDR3 reads TGCGCCAGCAGCTTGGTAGGGGCAACAACTAATGAAAAACTGTTTTTT. It encodes CASSLVGATTNEKLFF.

The chain joins TRBV27 to TRBJ1-1; possible D gene TRBD1, 5 bases. Trimming took off 6 bases at V and 3 bases at J, with 11 bases between the two ends. This CDR3 comprises 13 residues. From germline, CDR1 is MNHEY and CDR2 SMNVEV (reference sequence). This CDR3 reads CASSLVGDTEAFF. As DNA, the CDR3 is TGTGCCAGCAGCCTGGTGGGGGACACTGAAGCTTTCTTT.

The chain uses TRBV7-2 and TRBJ2-6, with D unresolved. V gave up 1 base and J gave up 0 bases, with 7 bases separating them. The CDR3 covers 16 residues. Germline V CDR1 and CDR2: SGHTA, FQGNSA. The CDR3 DNA reads as TGTGCCAGCAGCTTAGGGTCCATCTCTGGGGCCAACGTCCTGACTTTC. Its protein is CASSLGSISGANVLTF.

J is TRBJ2-2 and V is TRBV7-9, with D possibly matching TRBD1 (5 bases). This CDR3 contains 16 residues. Germline values: CDR1 SEHNR, CDR2 FQNEAQ (reference sequence). V lost 7 bases, J lost 0 bases, and 15 bases lay in between. Here the CDR3 reads CASTDEAGTNTGELFF. Here the CDR3 DNA reads TGTGCCAGCACTGATGAGGCAGGGACGAACACCGGGGAGCTGTTTTTT.

The chain combines TRBV18 with TRBJ1-6; D not certain. CDR1 and CDR2 (germline): KGHSH, LQKENI. CDR3 length equals 16 residues. Trimming cost V 1 base and J 0 bases, with 7 bases left between them. The CDR3 spells CASSPLESSYNSPLHF. The CDR3 nucleotides are TGTGCCAGCTCACCACTGGAGAGCTCCTATAATTCACCCCTCCACTTT.

The J gene is TRBJ1-2, the V gene TRBV4-1, with TRBD1 as a possible D gene (5 bases). Trimming removed 3 bases at V and 3 bases at J, with 11 bases between. This CDR3 region has 14 residues. The germline CDR1 and CDR2 sequences are MGHRA and YSYEKL. CDR3 sequence: CASSHEWGDYGYTF. The CDR3 nucleotides are TGCGCCAGCAGCCATGAATGGGGGGACTATGGCTACACCTTC.

This clone was observed a few times. V usage is TRBV5-1 and J usage is TRBJ1-1; D gene uncertain. V lost 0 bases to trimming and J lost 3 bases, with 12 bases between them. Germline V gene lookup returns CDR1 SGHRS and CDR2 YFSETQ. The CDR3 is 15 residues long. The CDR3 is CASSLGGRVDTEAFF. In DNA, the CDR3 is TGCGCCAGCAGCTTGGGAGGAAGGGTGGACACTGAAGCTTTCTTT. The whole variable domain, filled in from reference TRBV5-1 and TRBJ1-1, reads KAGVTQTPRYLIKTRGQQVTLSCSPISGHRSVSWYQQTPGQGLQFLFEYFSETQRNKGNFPGRFSGRQFSNSRSEMNVSTLELGDSALYLCASSLGGRVDTEAFFGQGTRLTVV.

This rearrangement joins TRBV14 to TRBJ2-5; D may match TRBD1 or TRBD2 (6 bases each). The germline V gene has CDR1 SGHDN and CDR2 FVKESK. V was shortened by 1 base and J by 0 bases, with 12 bases between the two germline ends. The CDR3 contains 16 residues. CDR3: CASSQGGAGNQETQYF. CDR3 in DNA: TGTGCCAGCAGCCAAGGGGGGGCAGGTAACCAAGAGACCCAGTACTTC.

The chain links TRBV25-1 to TRBJ1-2, with a weak D call TRBD1 (5 bases). The germline V gene encodes CDR1 MGHDK and CDR2 SYGVNS. Trimming removed 6 bases from V and 6 bases from J, with 11 bases in between. The CDR3 sequence is 12 residues long. CDR3 sequence: CASSAQGDGYTF. In DNA, the CDR3 is TGTGCCAGCAGCGCCCAGGGCGATGGCTACACCTTC.

This chain uses TRBV5-8 with TRBJ2-7, with D tentatively TRBD1 (6 bases). The CDR3 has 14 residues. The V gene lost 2 bases and the J gene lost 1 base, with 10 bases spanning the gap. Germline CDR1 SGHTS, CDR2 YDEGEE. The CDR3 here is CASSFNRASYEQYF. CDR3 nucleotide sequence: TGTGCCAGCAGCTTTAACAGGGCGTCCTACGAGCAGTACTTC.

The sample holds a few counts of this clone. The V gene is TRBV18, the J gene TRBJ1-1; D is uncertain. The CDR3 totals 13 residues. Germline CDR1 and CDR2: KGHSH and LQKENI. Trimming removed 4 bases at V and 3 bases at J, with 9 bases between. As DNA, the CDR3 is TGTGCCAGCTCACAGAGAGAAGACACTGAAGCTTTCTTT. Translating gives CASSQREDTEAFF.

The chain joins TRBV7-6 to TRBJ1-2; TRBD1 matches 7 bases. V lost 2 bases to trimming and J lost 6 bases; unmatched junction nucleotides: 9. Germline V lookup: CDR1 SGHVS, CDR2 FNYEAQ. This CDR3 is built from 15 residues. The CDR3 sequence is CASSLTGEGYNGYTF. CDR3 coding DNA: TGTGCCAGCAGCTTAACAGGGGAGGGATACAATGGCTACACCTTC.

CDR3 protein: CASSMRTGAPYGYTF. CDR3 nucleotide sequence: TGTGCCAGCAGTATGAGGACAGGGGCACCCTATGGCTACACCTTC. V gene TRBV6-5 combines with J gene TRBJ1-2; 9 bases align to TRBD1. The CDR3 runs 15 residues. Germline V gives CDR1 MNHEY, CDR2 SVGAGI. With 5 bases clipped from V and 4 bases from J, the junction kept 8 bases outside the gene matches.

This clone was seen just once. The chain couples TRBV6-5 to TRBJ2-7, with D unclear. The V end was cut by 5 bases, the J end by 0 bases, with 8 bases between. The CDR3 covers 13 residues. The germline CDR1 and CDR2 sequences are MNHEY and SVGAGI. The CDR3 coding sequence is TGTGCCAGCAGTCCAACAGTCTCCTACGAGCAGTACTTC. It codes for CASSPTVSYEQYF.

The table lists this clone with a count of one. The chain joins TRBV5-1 to TRBJ2-7; TRBD2 might be the D (5 bases). Trimming pared 4 bases from V and 4 bases from J, leaving 9 bases between. In germline, CDR1 is SGHRS, CDR2 YFSETQ. The CDR3 is 12 residues long. The CDR3 region is CASSRGNYEQYF. As DNA, the CDR3 is TGCGCCAGCAGCCGAGGGAATTACGAGCAGTACTTC.

This clone has a handful of counts. The rearrangement links TRBV5-1 to TRBJ2-6; D might be TRBD1 (5 bases). Germline V gives CDR1 SGHRS, CDR2 YFSETQ. The V end lost 4 bases, the J end lost 0 bases, and 8 bases lay between the germline ends. The CDR3 has 15 amino acids. The CDR3 protein is CASSPTGSGANVLTF. The CDR3 bases are TGCGCCAGCAGCCCCACAGGCTCTGGGGCCAACGTCCTGACTTTC. The full variable domain, with the rest looked up from reference TRBV5-1 and TRBJ2-6, is KAGVTQTPRYLIKTRGQQVTLSCSPISGHRSVSWYQQTPGQGLQFLFEYFSETQRNKGNFPGRFSGRQFSNSRSEMNVSTLELGDSALYLCASSPTGSGANVLTFGAGSRLTVL.

This sequence joins TRBV9 and TRBJ1-4; the D is unclear. V lost 4 bases and J 0 bases, leaving 10 bases between the germline ends. The CDR3 extends over 15 amino acids. CDR1 and CDR2 (germline): SGDLS, YYNGEE. CDR3 protein: CASSPERATNEKLFF. The CDR3 DNA sequence: TGTGCCAGCAGCCCGGAAAGGGCAACTAATGAAAAACTGTTTTTT.

This rearrangement joins TRBV5-1 to TRBJ2-5; D uncertain. Germline-derived CDR1 and CDR2 are SGHRS and YFSETQ. The CDR3 has 14 amino acids. V lost 2 bases to trimming and J lost 1 base, with 9 bases between them. In DNA, the CDR3 is TGCGCCAGCAGCTTTGTTGGGATCCAAGAGACCCAGTACTTC. It is translated as CASSFVGIQETQYF. The variable domain in full, with the rest retrieved from reference TRBV5-1 and TRBJ2-5, is KAGVTQTPRYLIKTRGQQVTLSCSPISGHRSVSWYQQTPGQGLQFLFEYFSETQRNKGNFPGRFSGRQFSNSRSEMNVSTLELGDSALYLCASSFVGIQETQYFGPGTRLLVL.